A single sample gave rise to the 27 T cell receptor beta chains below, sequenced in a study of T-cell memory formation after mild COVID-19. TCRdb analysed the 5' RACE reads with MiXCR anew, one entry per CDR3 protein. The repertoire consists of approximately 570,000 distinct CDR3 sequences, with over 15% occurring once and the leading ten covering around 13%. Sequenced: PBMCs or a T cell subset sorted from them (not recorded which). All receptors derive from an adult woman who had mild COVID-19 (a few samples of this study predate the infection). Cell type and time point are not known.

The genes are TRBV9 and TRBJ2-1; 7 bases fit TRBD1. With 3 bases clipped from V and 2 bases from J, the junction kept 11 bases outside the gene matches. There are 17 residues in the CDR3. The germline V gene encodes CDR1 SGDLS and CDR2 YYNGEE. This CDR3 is CASSARDRRLTYNEQFF. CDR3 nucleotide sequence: TGTGCCAGCAGCGCAAGGGACAGAAGACTTACCTACAATGAGCAGTTCTTC.

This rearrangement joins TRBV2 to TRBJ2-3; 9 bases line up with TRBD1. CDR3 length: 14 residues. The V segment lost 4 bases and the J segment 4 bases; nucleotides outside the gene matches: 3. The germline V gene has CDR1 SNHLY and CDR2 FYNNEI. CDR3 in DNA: TGTGCCAGCAGTGGGGACAGGGTGCCAGATACGCAGTATTTT. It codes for CASSGDRVPDTQYF.

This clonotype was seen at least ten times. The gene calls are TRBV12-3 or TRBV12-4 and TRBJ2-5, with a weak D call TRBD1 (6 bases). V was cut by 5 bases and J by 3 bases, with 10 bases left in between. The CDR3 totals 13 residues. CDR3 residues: CASSPRTEETQYF. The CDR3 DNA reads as TGTGCCAGCAGTCCCCGGACAGAAGAGACCCAGTACTTC.

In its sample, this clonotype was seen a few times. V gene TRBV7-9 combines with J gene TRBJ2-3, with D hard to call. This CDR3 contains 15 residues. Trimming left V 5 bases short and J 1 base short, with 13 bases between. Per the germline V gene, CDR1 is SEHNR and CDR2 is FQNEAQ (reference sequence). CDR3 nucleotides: TGTGCCAGCAGCACTCGACCTTCGGGCACAGATACGCAGTATTTT. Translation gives CASSTRPSGTDTQYF.

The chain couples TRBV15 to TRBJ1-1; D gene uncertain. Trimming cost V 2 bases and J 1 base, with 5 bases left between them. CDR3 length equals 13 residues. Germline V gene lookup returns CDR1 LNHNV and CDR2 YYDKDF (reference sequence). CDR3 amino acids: CATSRRGNTEAFF. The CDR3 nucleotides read TGTGCCACCAGCAGACGCGGGAACACTGAAGCTTTCTTT.

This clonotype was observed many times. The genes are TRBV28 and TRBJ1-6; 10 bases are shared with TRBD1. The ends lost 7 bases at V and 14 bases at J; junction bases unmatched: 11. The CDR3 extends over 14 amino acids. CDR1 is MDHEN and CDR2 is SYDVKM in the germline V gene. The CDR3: CASTQTGGLAALHF. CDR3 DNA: TGTGCCAGCACCCAGACAGGGGGCCTTGCGGCCCTCCACTTT.

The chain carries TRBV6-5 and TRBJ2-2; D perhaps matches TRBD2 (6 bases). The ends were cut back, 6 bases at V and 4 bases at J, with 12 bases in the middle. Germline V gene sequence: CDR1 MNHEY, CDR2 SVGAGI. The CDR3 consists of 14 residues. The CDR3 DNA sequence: TGTGCCAGCAGCCGCGAGGGAGGCACCGGGGAGCTGTTTTTT. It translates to CASSREGGTGELFF.

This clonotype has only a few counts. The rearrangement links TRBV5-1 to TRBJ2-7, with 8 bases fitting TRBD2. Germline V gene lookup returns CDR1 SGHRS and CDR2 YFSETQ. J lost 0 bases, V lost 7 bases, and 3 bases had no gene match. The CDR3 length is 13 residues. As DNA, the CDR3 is TGCGCCAGCCGTAGCGGGAACTCCTACGAGCAGTACTTC. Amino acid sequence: CASRSGNSYEQYF.

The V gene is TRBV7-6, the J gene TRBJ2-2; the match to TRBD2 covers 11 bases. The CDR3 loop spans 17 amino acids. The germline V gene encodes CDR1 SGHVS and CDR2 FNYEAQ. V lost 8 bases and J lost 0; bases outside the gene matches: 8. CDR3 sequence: CASERLAGFANTGELFF. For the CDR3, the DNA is TGTGCCAGCGAGAGACTAGCGGGATTCGCGAACACCGGGGAGCTGTTTTTT.

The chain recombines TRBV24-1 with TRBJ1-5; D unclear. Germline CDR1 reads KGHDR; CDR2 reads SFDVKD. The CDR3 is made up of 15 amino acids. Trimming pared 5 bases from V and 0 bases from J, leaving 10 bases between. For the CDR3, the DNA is TGTGCCACCAGTGCAGGTAGATATAGCAATCAGCCCCAGCATTTT. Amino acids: CATSAGRYSNQPQHF.

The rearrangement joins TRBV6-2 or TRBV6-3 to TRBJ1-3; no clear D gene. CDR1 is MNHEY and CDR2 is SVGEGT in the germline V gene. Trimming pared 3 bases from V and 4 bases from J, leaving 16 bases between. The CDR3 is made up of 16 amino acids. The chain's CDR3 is CASSYPMGSEGNTIYF. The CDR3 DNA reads TGTGCCAGCAGTTATCCCATGGGCAGCGAAGGAAACACCATATATTTT.

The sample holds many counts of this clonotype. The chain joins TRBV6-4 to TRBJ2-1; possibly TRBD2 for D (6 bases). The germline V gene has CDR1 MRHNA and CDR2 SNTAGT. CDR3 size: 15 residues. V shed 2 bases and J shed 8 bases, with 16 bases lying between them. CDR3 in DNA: TGTGCCAGCAGTGACGGGGCGGGGAGAGGGGATGAGCAGTTCTTC. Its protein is CASSDGAGRGDEQFF.

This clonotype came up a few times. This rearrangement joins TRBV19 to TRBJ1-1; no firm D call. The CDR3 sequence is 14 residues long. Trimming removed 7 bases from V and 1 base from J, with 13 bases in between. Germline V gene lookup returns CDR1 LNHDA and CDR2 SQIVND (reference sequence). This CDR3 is CASIGWVENTEAFF. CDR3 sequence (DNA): TGTGCCAGTATCGGGTGGGTAGAGAACACTGAAGCTTTCTTT. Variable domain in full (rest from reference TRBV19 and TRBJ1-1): DGGITQSPKYLFRKEGQNVTLSCEQNLNHDAMYWYRQDPGQGLRLIYYSQIVNDFQKGDIAEGYSVSREKKESFPLTVTSAQKNPTAFYLCASIGWVENTEAFFGQGTRLTVV.

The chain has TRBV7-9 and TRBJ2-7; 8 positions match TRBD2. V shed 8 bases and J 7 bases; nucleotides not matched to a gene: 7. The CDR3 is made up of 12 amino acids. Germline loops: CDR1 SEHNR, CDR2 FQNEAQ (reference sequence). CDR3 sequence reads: CASASGGVEQYF. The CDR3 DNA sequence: TGTGCCAGCGCCTCCGGGGGGGTTGAGCAGTACTTC.

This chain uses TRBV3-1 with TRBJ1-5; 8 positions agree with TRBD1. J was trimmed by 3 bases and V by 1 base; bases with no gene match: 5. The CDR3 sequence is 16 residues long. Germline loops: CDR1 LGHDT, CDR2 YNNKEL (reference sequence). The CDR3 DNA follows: TGTGCCAGCAGCCAAGGGGGGACAGGTAACAATCAGCCCCAGCATTTT. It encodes CASSQGGTGNNQPQHF.

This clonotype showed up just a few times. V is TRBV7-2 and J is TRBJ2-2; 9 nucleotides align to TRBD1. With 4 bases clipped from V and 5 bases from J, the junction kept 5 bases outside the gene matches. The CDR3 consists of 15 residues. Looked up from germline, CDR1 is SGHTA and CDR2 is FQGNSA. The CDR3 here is CASSSRDRVTGELFF. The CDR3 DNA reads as TGTGCCAGCAGCTCCCGGGACAGGGTTACCGGGGAGCTGTTTTTT. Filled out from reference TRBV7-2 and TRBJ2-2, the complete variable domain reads GAGVSQSPSNKVTEKGKDVELRCDPISGHTALYWYRQSLGQGLEFLIYFQGNSAPDKSGLPSDRFSAERTGGSVSTLTIQRTQQEDSAVYLCASSSRDRVTGELFFGEGSRLTVL.

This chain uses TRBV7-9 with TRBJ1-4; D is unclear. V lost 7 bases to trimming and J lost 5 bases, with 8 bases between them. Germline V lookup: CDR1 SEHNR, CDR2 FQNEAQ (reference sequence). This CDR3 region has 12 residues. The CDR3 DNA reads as TGTGCCAGCACCACAAAAAATGAAAAACTGTTTTTT. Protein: CASTTKNEKLFF. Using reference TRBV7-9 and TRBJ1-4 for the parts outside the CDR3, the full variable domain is DTGVSQNPRHKITKRGQNVTFRCDPISEHNRLYWYRQTLGQGPEFLTYFQNEAQLEKSRLLSDRFSAERPKGSFSTLEIQRTEQGDSAMYLCASTTKNEKLFFGSGTQLSVL.

The chain's CDR3 is CATSRDRLYNSPLHF. CDR3 DNA: TGTGCCACCAGCAGAGACAGACTGTATAATTCACCCCTCCACTTT. The V call is TRBV15, the J call TRBJ1-6; D is ambiguous. There are 15 residues in the CDR3. V lost 0 bases and J 4 bases, leaving 7 bases between the germline ends. Looked up from germline, CDR1 is LNHNV and CDR2 is YYDKDF (reference sequence).

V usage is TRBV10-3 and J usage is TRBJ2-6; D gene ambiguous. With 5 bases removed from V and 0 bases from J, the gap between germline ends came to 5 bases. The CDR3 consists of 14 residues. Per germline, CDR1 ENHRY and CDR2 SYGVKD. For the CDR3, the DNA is TGTGCCATCAGTTGGAGCTCTGGGGCCAACGTCCTGACTTTC. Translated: CAISWSSGANVLTF.

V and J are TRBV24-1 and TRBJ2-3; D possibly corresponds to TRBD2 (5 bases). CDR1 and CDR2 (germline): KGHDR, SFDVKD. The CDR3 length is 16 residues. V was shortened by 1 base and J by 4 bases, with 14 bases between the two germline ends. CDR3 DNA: TGTGCCACCAGTGATTTCGGCGGACCCGGGGCAGATACGCAGTATTTT. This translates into CATSDFGGPGADTQYF.

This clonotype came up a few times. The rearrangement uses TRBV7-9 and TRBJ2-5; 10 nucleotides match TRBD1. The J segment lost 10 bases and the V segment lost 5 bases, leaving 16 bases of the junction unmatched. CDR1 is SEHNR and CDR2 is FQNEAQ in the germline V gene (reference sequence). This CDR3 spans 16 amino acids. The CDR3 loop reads CASSALRDRGLEGQYF. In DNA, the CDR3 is TGTGCCAGCAGCGCTCTCCGGGACAGGGGCCTGGAAGGCCAGTACTTC.

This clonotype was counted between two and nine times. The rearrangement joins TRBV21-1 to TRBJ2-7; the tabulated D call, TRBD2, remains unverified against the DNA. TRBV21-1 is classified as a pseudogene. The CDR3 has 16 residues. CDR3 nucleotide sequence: TGTGCCAGCAGCGGGTGGAGCGGCCATCGGACCTACGAGCAGTACTTC. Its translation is CASSGWSGHRTYEQYF.

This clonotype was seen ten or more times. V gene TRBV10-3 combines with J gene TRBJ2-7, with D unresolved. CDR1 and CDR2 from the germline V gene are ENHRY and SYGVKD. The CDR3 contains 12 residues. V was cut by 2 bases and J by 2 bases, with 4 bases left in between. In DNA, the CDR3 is TGTGCCATCAGTGAGGGGGCCTACGAGCAGTACTTC. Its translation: CAISEGAYEQYF.

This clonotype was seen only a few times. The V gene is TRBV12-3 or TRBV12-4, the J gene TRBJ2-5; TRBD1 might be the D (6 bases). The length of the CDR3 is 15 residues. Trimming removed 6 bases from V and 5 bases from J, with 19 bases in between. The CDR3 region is CASSPSTGLGETQYF. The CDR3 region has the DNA TGTGCCAGCAGCCCCTCCACAGGGTTAGGCGAGACCCAGTACTTC.

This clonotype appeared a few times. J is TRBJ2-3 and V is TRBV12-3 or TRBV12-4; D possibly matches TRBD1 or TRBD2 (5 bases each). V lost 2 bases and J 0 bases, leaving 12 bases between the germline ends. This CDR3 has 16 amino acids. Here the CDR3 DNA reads TGTGCCAGCAGTTTACGGGGCCTAGGGAGCACAGATACGCAGTATTTT. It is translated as CASSLRGLGSTDTQYF.

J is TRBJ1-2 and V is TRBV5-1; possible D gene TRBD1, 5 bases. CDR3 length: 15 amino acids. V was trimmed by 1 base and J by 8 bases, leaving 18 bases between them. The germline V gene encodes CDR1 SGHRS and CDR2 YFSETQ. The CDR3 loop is CASSLMQGPLAGYTF. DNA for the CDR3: TGCGCCAGCAGCTTGATGCAGGGCCCTTTAGCCGGCTACACCTTC.

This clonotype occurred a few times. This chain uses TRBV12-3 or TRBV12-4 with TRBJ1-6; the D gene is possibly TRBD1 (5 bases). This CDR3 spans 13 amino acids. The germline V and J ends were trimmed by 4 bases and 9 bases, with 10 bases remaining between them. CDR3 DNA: TGTGCCAGCAGTTCATACGGGGGTTCACCCCTCCACTTT. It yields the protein CASSSYGGSPLHF.